These T cell receptor beta chains were read from a single sample in a study of T-cell memory formation after mild COVID-19. TCRdb re-called the 5' RACE reads through MiXCR, storing one row per CDR3 protein. The sample consists of about 250,000 distinct CDR3 sequences, 15% to 19% of them appearing once. Sequencing was performed on PBMCs or a T cell subset sorted from them (not recorded which). The receptors stem from an adult woman who had mild COVID-19 (a few samples of this study predate the infection). Cell type and time point are not known. The CDR3 runs from the conserved cysteine through the conserved F or W. D genes are given only for firm matches. Size tells how often a clone was seen (once, few, many) or the class of an expanded clone, and some rows leave it out.

few	.	TRBV20-1	TRBJ2-1	TGCAGTGCTAGAGATCGGTCGGGGTCCCGGTGGTATGAGCAGTTCTTC	CSARDRSGSRWYEQFF
.	.	TRBV7-2	TRBJ2-7	TGTGCCAGCAGCTCCTCAGGGGGGCAGGGGTCTTACGAGCAGTACTTC	CASSSSGGQGSYEQYF
few	.	TRBV7-2	TRBJ1-1	TGTGCCAGCAGCCATCACGGGTTGGGTGAAGCTTTCTTT	CASSHHGLGEAFF
few	.	TRBV4-3	TRBJ2-5	TGCGCCAGCAGCCAAGCCGAGGGTTCGGGCCAAGAGACCCAGTACTTC	CASSQAEGSGQETQYF
few	.	TRBV20-1	TRBJ2-5	TGCAGTGCCGTTCGGGAGACCCAGTACTTC	CSAVRETQYF
.	TRBD2	TRBV20-1	TRBJ2-3	TGCAGTGCTAGTCCGGGTAGCGGGAGTGGAGATACGCAGTATTTT	CSASPGSGSGDTQYF
many	.	TRBV2	TRBJ2-5	TGTGCCAGCACTAAGGAGTACAAAGAGACCCAGTACTTC	CASTKEYKETQYF
few	.	TRBV30	TRBJ2-1	TGTGCCTGGAGTGTGGGCCCGCGGCAGTTCTTC	CAWSVGPRQFF
.	.	TRBV11-2	TRBJ2-2	TGTGCCAGCCTGTCGGACCCGACGAACACCGGGGAGCTGTTTTTT	CASLSDPTNTGELFF
few	.	TRBV18	TRBJ1-2	TGTGCCAGCTCACCACAGGGACAAGCCCCTAACTATGGCTACACCTTC	CASSPQGQAPNYGYTF
few	.	TRBV6-5	TRBJ1-1	TGTGCCAGCAGATTACCAGGGAGCACTGAAGCTTTCTTT	CASRLPGSTEAFF
few	.	TRBV15	TRBJ2-5	TGTGCCACCAGCAGAGATGTGCAAGGGGGGGAGACCCAGTACTTC	CATSRDVQGGETQYF
.	.	TRBV7-2	TRBJ1-5	TGTGCCAGCAGCTTAGGTGGGCGACAGATCAATCAGCCCCAGCATTTT	CASSLGGRQINQPQHF
many	TRBD2	TRBV9	TRBJ2-7	TGTGCCATGATCCTTGGGCGGGGGACTTTTTTC	CAMILGRGTFF
few	.	TRBV4-3	TRBJ1-6	TGCGCCAGCAGCCAAGATCCGGGATCCTATAATTCACCCCTCCACTTT	CASSQDPGSYNSPLHF
few	TRBD1	TRBV4-1	TRBJ2-7	TGCGCCAGCAGCCACCCTCCCGGACAGGGCTCTCCCTACGAGCAGTACTTC	CASSHPPGQGSPYEQYF
many	TRBD1	TRBV29-1	TRBJ1-1	TGCAGCGTACCGCTAGACAGGGAAAGTGAAGCTTTCTTT	CSVPLDRESEAFF
.	.	TRBV7-9	TRBJ2-1	TGTGCCAGCAGCCCTAGAGGATTCTCTACCGGTGAGCAGTTCTTC	CASSPRGFSTGEQFF
few	TRBD2	TRBV11-2	TRBJ2-1	TGTGCCAGCACCCCGGGACTAGCGAACGATGAGCAGTTCTTC	CASTPGLANDEQFF
.	.	TRBV23-1	TRBJ2-5	TGCGCCACCAAGGAGGGGCGAGAGACCCAGTACTTC	CATKEGRETQYF
many	.	TRBV7-2	TRBJ1-5	TGTGCCAGCAGCGCCGGGGAGGCAAATCAGCCCCAGCATTTT	CASSAGEANQPQHF
.	TRBD1	TRBV9	TRBJ1-4	TGTGCCAGCAGCGTGGGGACAGGGAGAACTAATGAAAAACTGTTTTTT	CASSVGTGRTNEKLFF
medium-sized	.	TRBV27	TRBJ2-4	TGTGCCAGCAGTCGAAAGGGACTAGCCAAAAACATTCAGTACTTC	CASSRKGLAKNIQYF
few	TRBD2	TRBV3-1	TRBJ2-1	TGTGCCAGCAGCCAAGAGGGACTAGCGAATTACAATGAGCAGTTCTTC	CASSQEGLANYNEQFF
few	.	TRBV5-5	TRBJ1-4	TGTGCCAGCAGCTTGGCTACGGGGCCAAACGAAAAACTGTTTTTT	CASSLATGPNEKLFF
few	TRBD1	TRBV6-6	TRBJ1-4	TGTGCCAGCATTGACAGGGGGCTTGCAACTAATGAAAAACTGTTTTTT	CASIDRGLATNEKLFF
.	TRBD1	TRBV20-1	TRBJ2-6	TGCAGTGCCGGACAGGGAGCTGGGGCCAACGTCCTGACTTTC	CSAGQGAGANVLTF
.	.	TRBV18	TRBJ2-7	TGTGCCAGCTCACGGGGGTCAGTTCCCGAGCAGTACTTC	CASSRGSVPEQYF
many	.	TRBV2	TRBJ1-4	TGTGCCAGCGAGGACAGAGCTAATGAAAAACTGTTTTTT	CASEDRANEKLFF
.	.	TRBV12-3/TRBV12-4	TRBJ2-2	TGTGCCAGCGGGACAACCGGGGAGCTGTTTTTT	CASGTTGELFF
.	TRBD1	TRBV7-9	TRBJ2-5	TGTGCCAGCAGCAAACCGACAGGGGGGGAGACCCAGTACTTC	CASSKPTGGETQYF
.	TRBD1	TRBV4-1	TRBJ2-7	TGCGCCAGCAGCCGGGACACCGGGACAGGATTAATCTACGAGCAGTACTTC	CASSRDTGTGLIYEQYF
once	.	TRBV20-1	TRBJ1-1	TGCAGTGTCACGGGGCTGGGGGAGGAGGACACTGAAGCTTTCTTT	CSVTGLGEEDTEAFF
many	.	TRBV24-1	TRBJ1-2	TGTGCCACCAGTGACCGATATGGCTACACCTTC	CATSDRYGYTF
few	.	TRBV2	TRBJ1-2	TGTGCCAGCAGTTTGGACGGTGAAGCTAACTATGGCTACACCTTC	CASSLDGEANYGYTF
.	TRBD1	TRBV7-3	TRBJ1-1	TGTGCCAGCAGCTCGACAGGGAGCACTGAAGCTTTCTTT	CASSSTGSTEAFF
many	TRBD2	TRBV7-2	TRBJ2-7	TGTGCCAGCAGCTTAAATGAGGTCGCGGGGGGCGCCTACGAGCAGTACTTC	CASSLNEVAGGAYEQYF
.	.	TRBV5-1	TRBJ2-1	TGCGCCAGCAGCTCGAGGGGCCCTAGTAATGAGCAGTTCTTC	CASSSRGPSNEQFF
few	TRBD2	TRBV4-2	TRBJ2-3	TGTGCCAGCAGCCCCGACCCGGGACTAGCGGGGGATTACCGCACAGATACGCAGTATTTT	CASSPDPGLAGDYRTDTQYF
.	.	TRBV7-9	TRBJ2-7	TGTGCCAGCAGCCTTTCGATAGGGGCGGCGGAGTACTTC	CASSLSIGAAEYF
.	.	TRBV12-3/TRBV12-4	TRBJ2-2	TGTGCCAGCAGTTTAGGTGGGGGGACGACCGGGGAGCTGTTTTTT	CASSLGGGTTGELFF
.	.	TRBV7-2	TRBJ1-6	TGTGCCACGGAGGGACTCGATAATTCACCCCTCCACTTT	CATEGLDNSPLHF
few	TRBD1	TRBV20-1	TRBJ1-2	TGCAGTGCCCGTCTCCTCCCCGGGACAGGGGTTTTCGACTATGGCTACACCTTC	CSARLLPGTGVFDYGYTF
.	TRBD2	TRBV6-2/TRBV6-3	TRBJ2-1	TGTGCCAGCGTGCTAGCGGGAGGTAGTGAGCAGTTCTTC	CASVLAGGSEQFF
few	.	TRBV12-3/TRBV12-4	TRBJ2-5	TGTGCCAGCTCAGTGGGAGTACGAGAGACCCAGTACTTC	CASSVGVRETQYF
.	TRBD1	TRBV27	TRBJ1-2	TGTGCCAGCAGTTTGGGCGGACAGGCCGACTATGGCTACACCTTC	CASSLGGQADYGYTF
few	.	TRBV18	TRBJ1-5	TGTGCCAGCTCACAAGGGACAAGAGGTCAGCCCCAGCATTTT	CASSQGTRGQPQHF
few	.	TRBV18	TRBJ1-4	TGTGCCAGCTCACGCTCAGATAATGAAAAACTGTTTTTT	CASSRSDNEKLFF
.	.	TRBV7-2	TRBJ2-3	TGTGCCAGCAGCTTCGCCACTTCCGATACGCAGTATTTT	CASSFATSDTQYF
.	.	TRBV7-9	TRBJ2-6	TGTGCCAGCAGCTTTCCAGGCTCTGGGGCCAACGTCCTGACTTTC	CASSFPGSGANVLTF
few	.	TRBV4-1	TRBJ1-5	TGCGCCAGCAGCCCCTTGGGGGTTCAGCCCCAGCATTTT	CASSPLGVQPQHF
many	TRBD2	TRBV12-3/TRBV12-4	TRBJ2-1	TGTGCCAGCACCTTGACTAGCGGCTCCTACAATGAGCAGTTCTTC	CASTLTSGSYNEQFF
few	TRBD2	TRBV12-3/TRBV12-4	TRBJ2-5	TGTGCCAGCAGTAAAGCGGGGGGTGCTCAAGAGACCCAGTACTTC	CASSKAGGAQETQYF
.	TRBD2	TRBV6-5	TRBJ2-7	TGTGCCAGCAGATTCGTAGCGGGGGGTACCTACGAGCAGTACTTC	CASRFVAGGTYEQYF
many	.	TRBV12-3/TRBV12-4	TRBJ1-1	TGTGCCAGCAGTTTGTGGGACACTGAAGCTTTCTTT	CASSLWDTEAFF
few	.	TRBV6-1	TRBJ2-5	TGTGCCAGCAGTCGGGTCACCCAGGAGACCCAGTACTTC	CASSRVTQETQYF
.	TRBD1	TRBV7-2	TRBJ2-1	TGTGCCAGCAGCCGTGACAGGGTCAATGAGCAGTTCTTC	CASSRDRVNEQFF
.	TRBD2	TRBV20-1	TRBJ2-2	TGCAGTGCTAGGCCTAGCGGGAGGAGCACCGGGGAGCTGTTTTTT	CSARPSGRSTGELFF
few	.	TRBV11-3	TRBJ2-1	TGTGCCAGCAGCCCGCGCCAGGGTCCAGTGTCCAATGAGCAGTTCTTC	CASSPRQGPVSNEQFF